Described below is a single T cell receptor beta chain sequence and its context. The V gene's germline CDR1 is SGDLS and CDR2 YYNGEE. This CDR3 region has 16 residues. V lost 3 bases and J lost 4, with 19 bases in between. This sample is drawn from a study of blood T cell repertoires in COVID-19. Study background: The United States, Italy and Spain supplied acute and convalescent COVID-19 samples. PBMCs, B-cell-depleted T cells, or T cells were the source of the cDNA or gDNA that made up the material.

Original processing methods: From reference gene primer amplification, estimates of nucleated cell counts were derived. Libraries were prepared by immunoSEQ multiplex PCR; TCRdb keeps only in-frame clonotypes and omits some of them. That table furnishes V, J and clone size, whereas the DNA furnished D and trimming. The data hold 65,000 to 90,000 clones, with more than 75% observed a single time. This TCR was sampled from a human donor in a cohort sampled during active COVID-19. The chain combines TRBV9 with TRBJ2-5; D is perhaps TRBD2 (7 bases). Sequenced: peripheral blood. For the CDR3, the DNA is TGTGCCAGCAGCGCCCTGGGGGGGGCCGGGGGAGAGACCCAGTACTTC. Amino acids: CASSALGGAGGETQYF.